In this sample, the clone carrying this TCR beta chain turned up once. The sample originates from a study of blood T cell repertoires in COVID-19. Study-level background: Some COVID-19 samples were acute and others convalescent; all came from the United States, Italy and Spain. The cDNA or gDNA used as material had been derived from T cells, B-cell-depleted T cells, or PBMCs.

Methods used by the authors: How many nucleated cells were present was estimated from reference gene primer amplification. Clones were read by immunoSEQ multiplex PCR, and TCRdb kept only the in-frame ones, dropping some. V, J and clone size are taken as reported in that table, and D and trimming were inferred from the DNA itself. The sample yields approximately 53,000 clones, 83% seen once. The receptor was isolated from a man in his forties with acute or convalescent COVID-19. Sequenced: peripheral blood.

The CDR3 region is CASSSSRDRGRNTEAFF. CDR3 coding DNA: TGTGCCAGCAGCTCATCCCGGGACAGGGGTAGGAACACTGAAGCTTTCTTT. The chain is built from TRBV7-6 and TRBJ1-1; 10 positions agree with TRBD1. The germline V gene has CDR1 SGHVS and CDR2 FNYEAQ. The CDR3 totals 17 residues. Trimming cost V 4 bases and J 1 base; bases outside gene matches: 9.